This T cell receptor beta chain came from a study of response to subunit inactivated influenza vaccine. Notes on the study in general: The authors suggested that every seasonal influenza vaccination recruits few new T cells.

TCRdb passed the RT-PCR reads through MiXCR, listing each CDR3 protein once. The sample includes around 750,000 distinct CDR3 sequences, approximately 22% of them seen just once. To note about this clonotype: Antigen: not known.

Sequencing used PBMCs from blood, obtained 5 days after vaccination. The sequence came from a man aged 45-65 years who received an inactivated influenza vaccine.

CDR3 DNA: TGTGCCAGCACCAGGGAGTCAAGCTCTGGGGCCAACGTCCTGACTTTC. Protein product: CASTRESSSGANVLTF. J is TRBJ2-6 and V is TRBV6-1; D could derive from TRBD1 or TRBD2 (5 bases each). V lost 7 bases, J lost 0 bases, and 13 bases lay in between. Germline-derived CDR1 and CDR2 are MNHNS and SASEGT. The CDR3 length is 16 residues.